Listed below are T cell receptor beta chains from one sample, sequenced in a study of T cells in localized non-small cell lung cancer. TCRdb's table, derived via immunoSEQ multiplex PCR, lists solely in-frame clones and lacks some. This repertoire shows approximately 72,000 clones, roughly 86% found once; its top ten account for approximately 15%. Sequences were derived from peripheral blood, sampled before any cancer treatment. The receptors stem from an older female donor with stage I lung adenocarcinoma. The CDR3 runs from the conserved cysteine through the conserved F or W. Each record gives: V gene, clone size, J gene, D gene, CDR3 DNA, CDR3 protein. The D gene is left open where the match is weak. The listing skips clone size in some rows; elsewhere it reads once, few, many or a size class.

TRBV18	NA	TRBJ1-1	NA	TGTGCCAGCTCGGTCAGGGAGAAAATCACTGAAGCTTTCTTT	CASSVREKITEAFF
TRBV11-2	NA	TRBJ2-7	TRBD2	TGTGCCAGCAGCTTAAGTACTAGCGGGATCAACGAGCAGTACTTC	CASSLSTSGINEQYF
TRBV6-1	once	TRBJ2-6	NA	TGTGCCAGCAGTCCGACCTCTGGGGCCAACGTCCTGACTTTC	CASSPTSGANVLTF
TRBV18	NA	TRBJ2-5	NA	TGTGCCAGCTCACCGACCCTCCAAGAGACCCAGTACTTC	CASSPTLQETQYF
TRBV29-1	NA	TRBJ2-7	NA	TGCAGCGCTCGCTCGGACGGCACCTACGAGCAGTACTTC	CSARSDGTYEQYF
TRBV5-5	NA	TRBJ1-5	TRBD1	TGTGCCAGCAGCCGGACAGGCGGTCAGCCCCAGCATTTT	CASSRTGGQPQHF
TRBV10-3	NA	TRBJ2-2	NA	TGTGCCATCAGTGACCACGGGAAGGGGCCCGGGGAGCTGTTTTTT	CAISDHGKGPGELFF
TRBV9	NA	TRBJ2-4	NA	TGTGCCAGCAGCGTTTCCCGGGGCGGGGATCTAGCCAAAAACATTCAGTACTTC	CASSVSRGGDLAKNIQYF
TRBV6-6	NA	TRBJ1-2	NA	TGTGCCAGCAGTGGGGTCTCGGATGGCTACACCTTC	CASSGVSDGYTF
TRBV11-3	NA	TRBJ2-7	NA	TGTGCCAGCAGCCCAGGGAGGGAGCAGTACTTC	CASSPGREQYF
TRBV6-5	NA	TRBJ2-7	TRBD1	TGTGCCAGCAGTTGGGGACAGGGGGGGTCCGAGCAGTACTTC	CASSWGQGGSEQYF
TRBV10-2	NA	TRBJ2-3	TRBD2	TGCGCCAGCCACGAGAGCGGGGGAAGCACAGATACGCAGTATTTT	CASHESGGSTDTQYF
TRBV5-4	NA	TRBJ2-7	TRBD1	TGTGCCAGCAGCTTGAAGGGGGCCGAGCAGTACTTC	CASSLKGAEQYF
TRBV5-4	NA	TRBJ2-1	TRBD2	TGTGCCAGCAGCTTGCCCAGCGGGAGTGTCACCTACAATGAGCAGTTCTTC	CASSLPSGSVTYNEQFF
TRBV27	NA	TRBJ2-5	NA	TGTGCCACCTCTGACTACCTTTCGGGGACCCAGTACTTC	CATSDYLSGTQYF
TRBV6-1	NA	TRBJ1-5	NA	TGTGCCAGCAGTCCCCAGGTTCCTCAGCCCCAGCATTTT	CASSPQVPQPQHF